A single sample is the source of the 22 T cell receptor beta chains below, sequenced in a study of T-cell memory formation after mild COVID-19 (dated by TCRdb to the early 2020s). Libraries came from 5' RACE. The run used an Illumina NovaSeq 6000. TCRdb handled the public reads itself, with Q25 trimming in fastp and clone calling in MiXCR, and kept productive beta chains. Each CDR3 protein gets just one entry, which takes the most common genes and DNA from the rows behind it. The sample yields approximately 99,000 distinct CDR3 sequences; 15% to 20% were counted once. Around 5.5% of the sample rests with the top ten. Material: PBMCs or a T cell subset sorted from them (not recorded which). The receptors were gathered from a man younger than 30 who had mild COVID-19 (a few samples of this study predate the infection). The sample titles of this study are shuffled in the database, so cell type and time point are left out; the donor was told from shared clones.

The CDR3 nucleotides read TGCGCCAGCAGCCAAGAATCGCGGGCGGGCTACGAGCAGTACTTC. This gives the protein CASSQESRAGYEQYF. The rearrangement joins TRBV4-3 to TRBJ2-7; D may be TRBD2 (5 bases). Trimming removed 0 bases at V and 3 bases at J, with 12 bases between. Looked up from germline, CDR1 is LGHNA and CDR2 is YSLEER. This CDR3 has 15 amino acids.

The rearrangement uses TRBV4-3 and TRBJ1-2, with TRBD1 matching 7 bases. This CDR3 comprises 13 residues. The trim removed 3 bases at V and 6 bases at J, leaving 4 bases unmatched. Germline-derived CDR1 and CDR2 are LGHNA and YSLEER. CDR3 DNA sequence: TGCGCCAGCAGCCAGGACAGGAGCAATGGCTACACCTTC. This codes for CASSQDRSNGYTF.

This chain links TRBV7-2 with TRBJ2-5, with unresolved D. V lost 4 bases and J 2 bases, leaving 14 bases between the germline ends. The CDR3 runs to 15 residues. Germline loops: CDR1 SGHTA, CDR2 FQGNSA. The CDR3 region is CASSWAEHRQETQYF. The CDR3 DNA reads TGTGCCAGCAGCTGGGCCGAACACAGACAAGAGACCCAGTACTTC.

The chain is built from TRBV5-1 and TRBJ1-1; 7 nucleotides line up with TRBD1. The J segment lost 5 bases and the V segment lost 3 bases, leaving 10 bases of the junction unmatched. There are 15 residues in the CDR3. Germline CDR1 and CDR2: SGHRS and YFSETQ. This CDR3 is CASSSQGGQGTEAFF. The CDR3 nucleotides read TGCGCCAGCAGCTCCCAGGGGGGGCAGGGGACTGAAGCTTTCTTT.

The CDR3 reads CASSRDRGLSYGYTF. DNA of the CDR3: TGCGCCAGCAGCCGCGACAGGGGGCTAAGCTATGGCTACACCTTC. J is TRBJ1-2 and V is TRBV4-3, with 10 nucleotides matching TRBD1. The CDR3 spans 15 residues. Germline CDR1 and CDR2: LGHNA and YSLEER. Trimming removed 4 bases from V and 4 bases from J; junction bases left unmatched: 6.

The chain recombines TRBV28 with TRBJ2-6; D unclear. Germline CDR1 is MDHEN and CDR2 is SYDVKM. Trimming cost V 0 bases and J 0 bases, with 3 bases left between them. The CDR3 is 15 amino acids. CDR3 sequence (DNA): TGTGCCAGCAGTTTATGGGTCTCTGGGGCCAACGTCCTGACTTTC. Translating gives CASSLWVSGANVLTF.

This clonotype was seen ten or more times. The rearrangement uses TRBV5-4 and TRBJ2-1; no clear D gene. CDR3 length: 11 residues. V was shortened by 1 base and J by 8 bases, with 4 bases between the two germline ends. Germline CDR1 and CDR2: SGHNT and YYREEE (reference sequence). The CDR3: CASSLTDEQFF. CDR3 coding DNA: TGTGCCAGCAGCTTGACGGATGAGCAGTTCTTC.

This clonotype was seen ten or more times. V is TRBV10-1 and J is TRBJ1-1, with D unresolved. Germline CDR1 is WNHNN and CDR2 is SYGVQD (reference sequence). With 5 bases removed from V and 1 base from J, the gap between germline ends came to 8 bases. This CDR3 has 13 amino acids. The CDR3 nucleotides read TGCGCCAGCAGTTTTAACGGGAACACTGAAGCTTTCTTT. Translating it yields CASSFNGNTEAFF.

The rearrangement joins TRBV20-1 to TRBJ2-3, with D perhaps matching TRBD2 (5 bases). Germline CDR1 DFQATT, CDR2 SNEGSKA (reference sequence). V dropped 5 bases and J dropped 3 bases, with 18 bases sitting between them. The CDR3 loop spans 15 amino acids. The CDR3 loop reads CSAYLASTRTDTQYF. The CDR3 DNA sequence: TGCAGTGCTTACCTGGCCTCAACTAGGACAGATACGCAGTATTTT.

In its sample, this clonotype was seen a few times. V gene TRBV2 combines with J gene TRBJ2-2; the D is unclear. Germline V CDR1 and CDR2: SNHLY, FYNNEI. The CDR3 is 12 residues long. V gave up 4 bases and J gave up 3 bases, with 3 bases separating them. CDR3 in DNA: TGTGCCAGCAGTGCAGACACCGGGGAGCTGTTTTTT. This codes for CASSADTGELFF. The full variable domain, completed using reference TRBV2 and TRBJ2-2, is EPEVTQTPSHQVTQMGQEVILRCVPISNHLYFYWYRQILGQKVEFLVSFYNNEISEKSEIFDDQFSVERPDGSNFTLKIRSTKLEDSAMYFCASSADTGELFFGEGSRLTVL.

This clonotype has just a few counts. The chain carries TRBV18 and TRBJ2-7; no reliable D call. The V and J ends lost 1 base and 1 base respectively, with 11 bases between them. The CDR3 runs 15 residues. CDR1 KGHSH and CDR2 LQKENI come from the germline V gene. For the CDR3, the DNA is TGTGCCAGCTCACCACAACTGACTGGGTCCTACGAGCAGTACTTC. This sequence encodes CASSPQLTGSYEQYF.

The J gene is TRBJ1-1, the V gene TRBV5-1, with 12 bases identical to TRBD1. V was pared by 2 bases and J by 4 bases, with 6 bases of the junction left unmatched. The CDR3 spans 16 residues. CDR1 is SGHRS and CDR2 is YFSETQ in the germline V gene. The CDR3 DNA sequence: TGCGCCAGCAGCTTACCGGGACAGGGGGCCACCACTGAAGCTTTCTTT. It codes for CASSLPGQGATTEAFF. The entire variable domain, with the rest obtained from reference TRBV5-1 and TRBJ1-1, is as follows: KAGVTQTPRYLIKTRGQQVTLSCSPISGHRSVSWYQQTPGQGLQFLFEYFSETQRNKGNFPGRFSGRQFSNSRSEMNVSTLELGDSALYLCASSLPGQGATTEAFFGQGTRLTVV.

This chain connects TRBV5-4 to TRBJ2-2; TRBD2 matches at 12 bases. Trimming removed 5 bases from V and 5 bases from J; junction bases left unmatched: 10. Germline-derived CDR1 and CDR2 are SGHNT and YYREEE (reference sequence). This CDR3 has 17 amino acids. The CDR3 DNA follows: TGTGCCAGCAGTAAGGACGGACTAGCGGGACAAACCGGGGAGCTGTTTTTT. This codes for CASSKDGLAGQTGELFF.

Comment on this clonotype: This CDR3 fails to terminate in the conserved phenylalanine or tryptophan, so it likely reflects a read error. The V gene is TRBV5-1, the J gene TRBJ1-1, with D tentatively TRBD1 (5 bases). The germline gives CDR1 SGHRS, CDR2 YFSETQ. The CDR3 has 16 residues. Between the trimmed V and J ends, which lost 3 bases and 0 bases, there was a span of 15 bases. CDR3 bases: TGCGCCAGCAGCTCCGGGACTGGGGCTTTGAACACTGAAGCTTTCTTG. This translates into CASSSGTGALNTEAFL.

This chain uses TRBV28 with TRBJ1-2; the D is unclear. Germline loops: CDR1 MDHEN, CDR2 SYDVKM. The length of the CDR3 is 17 residues. V was cut by 2 bases and J by 5 bases, with 21 bases left in between. CDR3 amino acids: CASSLPSRTNLRYGYTF. CDR3 nucleotide sequence: TGTGCCAGCAGTTTACCCTCTCGAACTAACCTCCGTTATGGCTACACCTTC.

The table lists this clonotype with a few counts. The gene calls are TRBV27 and TRBJ2-6; D unresolved. With 10 bases removed from V and 3 bases from J, the gap between germline ends came to 13 bases. The CDR3 totals 14 residues. The germline gives CDR1 MNHEY, CDR2 SMNVEV (reference sequence). The CDR3 DNA sequence: TGTGCCACCCTTGAGCGAGGTGGGGCCAACGTCCTGACTTTC. Protein sequence: CATLERGGANVLTF. The full variable domain, with the rest looked up from reference TRBV27 and TRBJ2-6, is EAQVTQNPRYLITVTGKKLTVTCSQNMNHEYMSWYRQDPGLGLRQIYYSMNVEVTDKGDVPEGYKVSRKEKRNFPLILESPSPNQTSLYFCATLERGGANVLTFGAGSRLTVL.

The CDR3 DNA reads as TGTGCCAGCAGCTTGGTTCCGGGCACCGGGGAGCTGTTTTTT. Translated, it gives CASSLVPGTGELFF. The chain links TRBV5-6 to TRBJ2-2, with D unclear. CDR1 and CDR2 (germline): SGHDT, YYEEEE. V was trimmed by 0 bases and J by 4 bases, leaving 7 bases between them. This CDR3 contains 14 residues.

This clonotype came up once. The rearrangement links TRBV12-3 or TRBV12-4 to TRBJ1-2, with D uncertain. CDR3 length: 11 amino acids. Trimming left V 10 bases short and J 2 bases short, with 8 bases between. CDR3: CAIRRNYGYTF. CDR3 bases: TGTGCCATCCGGAGAAACTATGGCTACACCTTC.

This clonotype was seen a handful of times. This sequence joins TRBV7-2 and TRBJ1-4; 9 nucleotides align to TRBD1. V was pared by 2 bases and J by 5 bases, with 6 bases of the junction left unmatched. This CDR3 comprises 16 residues. The germline gives CDR1 SGHTA, CDR2 FQGNSA. CDR3 in DNA: TGTGCCAGCAGCTTAAGACAGGGGGAAGGGAATGAAAAACTGTTTTTT. Encoded protein: CASSLRQGEGNEKLFF.

In its sample, this clonotype was seen a few times. It is unclear where the CDR3 begins or ends on the DNA, so no DNA is shown, and the CDR3 is as TCRdb lists it. The CDR3 loop reads CASSTSAREQFF. This rearrangement joins TRBV7-9 to TRBJ2-1. Germline CDR1 SEHNR, CDR2 FQNEAQ (reference sequence). Counting both end residues, the CDR3 totals 12 amino acids.

This clonotype was seen a handful of times. The chain recombines TRBV7-2 with TRBJ2-6; D not resolved. The germline CDR1 and CDR2 sequences are SGHTA and FQGNSA. The length of the CDR3 is 16 residues. V was shortened by 4 bases and J by 0 bases, with 10 bases between the two germline ends. The CDR3 coding sequence is TGTGCCAGCAGCTATCACGCCCTCTCTGGGGCCAACGTCCTGACTTTC. This gives the protein CASSYHALSGANVLTF.

This rearrangement joins TRBV19 to TRBJ2-7, with a possible D match to TRBD1 (6 bases). V lost 6 bases, J lost 2 bases, and 17 bases lay in between. This CDR3 comprises 15 residues. Germline V lookup: CDR1 LNHDA, CDR2 SQIVND (reference sequence). The CDR3 coding sequence is TGTGCCAGTAGCGAGGAAGGGGGACGGACCTACGAGCAGTACGTC. It specifies CASSEEGGRTYEQYV.